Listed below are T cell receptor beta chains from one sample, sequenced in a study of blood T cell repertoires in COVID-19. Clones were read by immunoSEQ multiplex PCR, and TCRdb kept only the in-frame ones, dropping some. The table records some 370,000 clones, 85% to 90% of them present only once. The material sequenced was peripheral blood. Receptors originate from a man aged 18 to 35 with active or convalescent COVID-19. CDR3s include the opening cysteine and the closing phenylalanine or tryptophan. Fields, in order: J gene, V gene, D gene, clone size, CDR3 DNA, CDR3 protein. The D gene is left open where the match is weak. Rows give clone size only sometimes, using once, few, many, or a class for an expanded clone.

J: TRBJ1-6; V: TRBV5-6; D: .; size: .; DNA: TGTGCCAGCAGCTTGGACGTCGGCAGCGCTAATTCACCCCTCCACTTT; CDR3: CASSLDVGSANSPLHF
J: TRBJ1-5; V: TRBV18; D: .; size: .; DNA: TGTGCCAGCTCACCCGGGATAAATAGCAATCAGCCCCAGCATTTT; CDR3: CASSPGINSNQPQHF
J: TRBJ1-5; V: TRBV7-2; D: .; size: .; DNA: TGTGCCAGCAGCTCGGGGGCGGGGGCCAATCAGCCCCAGCATTTT; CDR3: CASSSGAGANQPQHF
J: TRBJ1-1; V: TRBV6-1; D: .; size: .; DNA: TGTGCCAGCAGTGAATTTAGGGGGTCTGAAGCTTTCTTT; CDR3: CASSEFRGSEAFF
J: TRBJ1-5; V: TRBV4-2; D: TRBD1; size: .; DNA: TGTGCCAGCAGCCACACACGACAGGGTACGGATCAGCCCCAGCATTTT; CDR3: CASSHTRQGTDQPQHF
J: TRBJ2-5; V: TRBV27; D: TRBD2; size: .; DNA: TGTGCCAGCAGTTCCCGACTAGCGGGGGGATTAGGAGAGACCCAGTACTTC; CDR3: CASSSRLAGGLGETQYF
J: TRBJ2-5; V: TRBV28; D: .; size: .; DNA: TGTGCCAGCAGTAGACAGGTCCAAGAGACCCAGTACTTC; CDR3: CASSRQVQETQYF
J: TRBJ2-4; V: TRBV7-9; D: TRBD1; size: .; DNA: TGTGCCAGCAGCTTGACACAGGGGGCTGCCGGAAACATTCAGTACTTC; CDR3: CASSLTQGAAGNIQYF
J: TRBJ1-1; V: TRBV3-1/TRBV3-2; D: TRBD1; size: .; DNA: TGTGCCAGCAGCCAAGCAGGGGGCGGCCGTGAAGCTTTCTTT; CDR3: CASSQAGGGREAFF
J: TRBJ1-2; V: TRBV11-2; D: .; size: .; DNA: TGTGCCAGCAGCGTAAACGGGGATTCCGCCTTC; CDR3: CASSVNGDSAF
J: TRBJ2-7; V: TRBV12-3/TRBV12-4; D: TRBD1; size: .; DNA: TGTGCCAGCAGCCTAGACAGGGGAAGAGAGCAGTACTTC; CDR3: CASSLDRGREQYF
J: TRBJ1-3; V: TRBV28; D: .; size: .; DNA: TGTGCCAGCAGTTCTGTCAGGACGGGAGGAAACACCATATATTTT; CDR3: CASSSVRTGGNTIYF
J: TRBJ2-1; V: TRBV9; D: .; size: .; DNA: TGTGCCAGCAGCGTAGAGCAAGAGGGCGCCTCGACTTTCTTCTACAATGAGCAGTTCTTC; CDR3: CASSVEQEGASTFFYNEQFF
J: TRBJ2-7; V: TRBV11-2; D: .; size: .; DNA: TGTGCCAGCAGCTTGCCAGGGCGTACATCCTACGAGCAGTACTTC; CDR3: CASSLPGRTSYEQYF
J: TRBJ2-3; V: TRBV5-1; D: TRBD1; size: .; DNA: TGCGCCAGCAGCTCAACCGGGACAGGTCTGAATACGCAGTATTTT; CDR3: CASSSTGTGLNTQYF
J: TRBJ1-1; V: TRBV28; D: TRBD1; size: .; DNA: TGTGCCAGCTTCCGGGACAGGTCTTCGTTTGAAGCTTTCTTT; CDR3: CASFRDRSSFEAFF
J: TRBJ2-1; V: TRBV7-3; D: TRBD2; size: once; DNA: TGTGCCAGCAGCGTAAAGGGACTACGCTCCTACAATGAGCAGTTCTTC; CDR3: CASSVKGLRSYNEQFF
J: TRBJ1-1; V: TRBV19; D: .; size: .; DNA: TGTGCCAGTAACCAGGACAGTAAGGGTCTCGAAGCTTTCTTT; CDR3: CASNQDSKGLEAFF
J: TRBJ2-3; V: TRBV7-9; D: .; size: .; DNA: TGTGCCAGCAGCTCGCCGGTCTGGGGGGGCAGGGCTTCGACAGATACGCAGTATTTT; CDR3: CASSSPVWGGRASTDTQYF
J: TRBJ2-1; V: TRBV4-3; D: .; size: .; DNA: TGCGCCAGCAGCCATTTCTATTCGGGAGAGAGCTCCTACAATGAGCAGTTCTTC; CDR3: CASSHFYSGESSYNEQFF
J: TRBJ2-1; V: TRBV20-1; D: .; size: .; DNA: TGCAGTGCTAGACTACTAGCTGAGCAGTTCTTC; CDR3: CSARLLAEQFF
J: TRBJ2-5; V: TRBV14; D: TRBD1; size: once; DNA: TGTGCCAGCAGCCAAGTTCTTCGCGACAGGGGGCAAGAGACCCAGTACTTC; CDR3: CASSQVLRDRGQETQYF
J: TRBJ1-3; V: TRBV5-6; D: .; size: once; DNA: TGTGCCAGCAGCCTGGTGGGGGGAGCTGGAAACACCATATATTTT; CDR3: CASSLVGGAGNTIYF
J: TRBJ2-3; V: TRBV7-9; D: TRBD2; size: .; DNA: TGTGCCAGCAGCTCAGGGTGGGGACTAGCGGAGAAAGATACGCAGTATTTT; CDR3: CASSSGWGLAEKDTQYF
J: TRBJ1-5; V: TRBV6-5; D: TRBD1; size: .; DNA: TGTGCCAGCAGGGGACAGGGGATCAATCAGCCCCAGCATTTT; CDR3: CASRGQGINQPQHF
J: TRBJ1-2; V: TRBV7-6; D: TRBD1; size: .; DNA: TGTGCCAGCAGCTCGGGACAGGGGGCTCAATTCTATGGCTACACCTTC; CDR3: CASSSGQGAQFYGYTF
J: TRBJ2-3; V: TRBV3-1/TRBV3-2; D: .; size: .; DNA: TGTGCCAGCAGCCACGGACTCGTGGGTACGCAGTATTTT; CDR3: CASSHGLVGTQYF
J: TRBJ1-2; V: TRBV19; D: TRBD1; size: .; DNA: TGTGCCAGTAGTATTAGACAGGGGCACTATGGCTACACCTTC; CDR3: CASSIRQGHYGYTF
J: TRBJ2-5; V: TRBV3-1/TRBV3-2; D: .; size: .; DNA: TGTGCCAGCAGCCAAGATCCCCACGCAGAACAAGAGACCCAGTACTTC; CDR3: CASSQDPHAEQETQYF
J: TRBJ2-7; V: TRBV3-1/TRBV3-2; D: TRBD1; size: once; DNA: TGTGCCAGCAGCCAAGTCTGGACAGGGGTCCAGCAGTACTTC; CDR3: CASSQVWTGVQQYF
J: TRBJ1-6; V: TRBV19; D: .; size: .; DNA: TGTGCCAGTAGTATAGCCCCCATCGACAGGTTGAGGATTAATTCACCCCTCCACTTT; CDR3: CASSIAPIDRLRINSPLHF
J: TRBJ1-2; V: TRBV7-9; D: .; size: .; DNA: TGTGCCAGCGCACTACTTCCTAACTATGGCTACACCTTC; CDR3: CASALLPNYGYTF
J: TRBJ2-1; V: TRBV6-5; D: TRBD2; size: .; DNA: TGTGCCAGCAGTTACGGCGCGGGGGGGCCAAATGAGCAGTTCTTC; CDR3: CASSYGAGGPNEQFF
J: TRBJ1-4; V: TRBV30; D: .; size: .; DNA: TGTGCCTGGAGTGTATTCCCAGAACCAAGTGAAAAACTGTTTTTT; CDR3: CAWSVFPEPSEKLFF
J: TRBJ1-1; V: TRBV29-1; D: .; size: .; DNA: TGCAGCGCCACAAAGACAGTGAACACTGAAGCTTTCTTT; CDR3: CSATKTVNTEAFF
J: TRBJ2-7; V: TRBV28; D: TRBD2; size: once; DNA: TGTGCCAGCAGTTCGCCTCTAGCGGGGGCAACCTACGAGCAGTACTTC; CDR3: CASSSPLAGATYEQYF
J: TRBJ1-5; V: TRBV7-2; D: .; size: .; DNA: TGTGCCAGCAGCTTTGCGGTAAACCATCAGCCCCAGCATTTT; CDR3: CASSFAVNHQPQHF
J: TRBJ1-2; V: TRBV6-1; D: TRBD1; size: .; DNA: TGTGCCAGCAGTGAGTTACAGGGGGCTCCATACTATGGCTACACCTTC; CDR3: CASSELQGAPYYGYTF
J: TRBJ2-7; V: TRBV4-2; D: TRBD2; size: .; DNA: TGTGCCAGCAGCCAAGATTTGGGCGGGAGGACCAACGAGCAGTACTTC; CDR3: CASSQDLGGRTNEQYF
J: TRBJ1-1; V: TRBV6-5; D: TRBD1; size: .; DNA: TGTGCCAGCCCCCGGCGACAGGGGGCGGTTGAAGCTTTCTTT; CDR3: CASPRRQGAVEAFF
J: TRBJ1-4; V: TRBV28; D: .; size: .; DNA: TGTGCCAGCAGTTTCCGGCAGGCGTCAAATGAAAAACTGTTTTTT; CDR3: CASSFRQASNEKLFF
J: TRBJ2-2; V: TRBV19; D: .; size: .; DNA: TGTGCCAGTACGGACTACACCGGGGAGCTGTTTTTT; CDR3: CASTDYTGELFF
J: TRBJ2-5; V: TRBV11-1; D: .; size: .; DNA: TGTGCCAGCAGCCCCGGGACACACCAAGAGACCCAGTACTTC; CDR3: CASSPGTHQETQYF
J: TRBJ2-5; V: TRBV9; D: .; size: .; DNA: TGTGCCAGCAGCGAGACTTATGAGGAGACCCAGTACTTC; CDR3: CASSETYEETQYF
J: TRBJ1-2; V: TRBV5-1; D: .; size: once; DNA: TGCGCCAGCAGCTCAGGGCCTGGGTCAAACTATGGCTACACCTTC; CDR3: CASSSGPGSNYGYTF
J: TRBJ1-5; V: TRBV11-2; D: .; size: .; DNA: TGTGCCAGCAGCTCCGCGGGAGTTCAGCCCCAGCATTTT; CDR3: CASSSAGVQPQHF
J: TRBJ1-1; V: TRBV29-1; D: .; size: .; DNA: TGCAGCGTTGACCAGGGAGGTTTAGGCACTGAAGCTTTCTTT; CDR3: CSVDQGGLGTEAFF
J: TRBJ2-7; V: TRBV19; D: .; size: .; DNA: TGTGCCACCCGGCGGTCCGGGGATGAGCAGTACTTC; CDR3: CATRRSGDEQYF
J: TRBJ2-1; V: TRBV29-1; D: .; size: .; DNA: TGCAGCGTTGGGTTAGACTCCAATGAGCAGTTCTTC; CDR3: CSVGLDSNEQFF
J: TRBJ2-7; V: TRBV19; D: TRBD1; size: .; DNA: TGTGCCAGTAGGGACAGGGTCAACGAGCAGTACTTC; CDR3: CASRDRVNEQYF
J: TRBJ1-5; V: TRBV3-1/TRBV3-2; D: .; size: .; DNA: TGTGCCAGCAGCCAAGCCAGAGCGGGGAACACTCAGCCCCAGCATTTT; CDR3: CASSQARAGNTQPQHF
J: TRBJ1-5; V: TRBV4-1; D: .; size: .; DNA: TGCGCCAGCAGCCAATCCCAGGGAGGCGATCAGCCCCAGCATTTT; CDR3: CASSQSQGGDQPQHF
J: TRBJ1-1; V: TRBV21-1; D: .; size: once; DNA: TGTGCCAGCAGCAAAGTAGTCAGGTCTAACACTGAAGCTTTCTTT; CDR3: CASSKVVRSNTEAFF
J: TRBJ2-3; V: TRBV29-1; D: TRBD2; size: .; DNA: TGCAGCGTTGGTAGCGGGGGGGCAGATACGCAGTATTTT; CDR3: CSVGSGGADTQYF
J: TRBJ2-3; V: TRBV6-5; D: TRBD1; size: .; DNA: TGTGCCAGCAGCGCCGGGACAGGGGAGGCAGATACGCAGTATTTT; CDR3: CASSAGTGEADTQYF